This is a list of T cell receptor beta chains from one sample in a study of T cell changes during pregnancy in multiple sclerosis. Generated by immunoSEQ multiplex PCR, the TCRdb table keeps only in-frame clones and is missing some. Of tens of thousands of clones listed, around 96% are singletons. Sequenced material: CD8+ T cells from peripheral blood mononuclear cells, taken after pregnancy. The receptors derive from a female donor with multiple sclerosis, enrolled in a pregnancy study. Both conserved end residues are part of each CDR3.

>TRBV27|TRBJ2-3
CASRGQGTTDTQYF
>TRBV28|TRBJ2-5
CASNREETQYF
>TRBV6-1|TRBJ1-1
CASSVGQEGTEAFF
>TRBV6-5|TRBJ2-7
CASSFTAGGYEQYF
>TRBV4-3|TRBJ2-5
CASSPRDTTMETQYF
>TRBV9|TRBJ1-1
CASSVGGNIEAFF
>TRBV19|TRBJ2-5
CASSPLAGAEETQYF
>TRBV27|TRBJ2-1
CASSLSVNSHSEQFF
>TRBV7-9|TRBJ1-4
CASSLGGIDGKLFF
>TRBV6-5|TRBJ2-2
CASSFTGGNTGELFF
>TRBV30|TRBJ1-1
CAWSTGTGTLDAFF
>TRBV28|TRBJ2-7
CASSASGTGGPLVHYEQYF
>TRBV28|TRBJ2-1
CASSSMETSGYNEQFF
>TRBV27|TRBJ2-7
CASMTREGSYEQYF